This note documents a single TCR beta chain sequence. Antigen specificity is unknown. Germline values: CDR1 SNHLY, CDR2 FYNNEI. The CDR3 sequence is 11 residues long. The V and J ends lost 4 bases and 7 bases respectively, with 4 bases between them. The data stem from a study of lymphopenia after photon versus proton radiotherapy. General study findings and limits: In patients who died, overall survival fell as post-nadir TCR diversity dropped more. Oligoclonal CD8+ Temra expansion after nadir drove photon patients' diversity drop. Under photons, naive T cells and diversity fell while effector/memory populations rose. Only patients who died were analyzed for survival; proton advantage is unproven.

Sequencing was performed with immunoSEQ multiplex PCR; in TCRdb, only in-frame clones are kept and a portion is missing. Of some 55,000 clones in the sample, about 83% are singletons; the top ten hold approximately 31%. The input for sequencing was peripheral blood, taken from a patient treated with photon-based radiotherapy. The gene calls are TRBV2 and TRBJ2-2, with D unclear. The receptor was derived from a man aged 45-65 years with gastric cancer. The CDR3 here is CASSGGGELFF. In DNA form, the CDR3 reads TGTGCCAGCAGTGGGGGCGGGGAGCTGTTTTTT.